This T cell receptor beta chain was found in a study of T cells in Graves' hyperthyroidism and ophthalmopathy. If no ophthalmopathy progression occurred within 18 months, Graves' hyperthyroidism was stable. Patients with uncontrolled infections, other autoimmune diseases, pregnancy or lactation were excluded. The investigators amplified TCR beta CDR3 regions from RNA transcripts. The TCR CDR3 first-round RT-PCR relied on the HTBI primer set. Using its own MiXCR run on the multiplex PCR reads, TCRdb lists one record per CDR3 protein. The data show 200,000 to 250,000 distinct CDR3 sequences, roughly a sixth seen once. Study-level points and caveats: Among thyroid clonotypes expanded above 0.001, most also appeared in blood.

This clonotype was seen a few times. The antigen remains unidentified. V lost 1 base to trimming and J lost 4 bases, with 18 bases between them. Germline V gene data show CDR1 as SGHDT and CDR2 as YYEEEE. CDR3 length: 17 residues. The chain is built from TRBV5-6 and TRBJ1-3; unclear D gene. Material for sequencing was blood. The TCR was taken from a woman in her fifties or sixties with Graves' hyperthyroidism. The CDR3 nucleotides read TGTGCCAGCAGCTTGATTAATCCCGGCGGAACCGGAAACACCATATATTTT. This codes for CASSLINPGGTGNTIYF.